This section outlines one TCR beta chain sequence together with its context. Trimming pared 0 bases from V and 7 bases from J, leaving 16 bases between. The CDR3 contains 16 residues. CDR1 and CDR2 (germline): LNHDA, SQIVND (reference sequence). This sample is drawn from a study of T cells in Graves' hyperthyroidism and ophthalmopathy. A Clinical Activity Score of at least 3, a NOSPECS grade of at least 4 and a duration under 3 months were recorded in the ophthalmopathy patients. TCR beta CDR3 regions were amplified from RNA transcripts. HTBI primers were the set used in a first-round RT-PCR of the TCR CDR3. TCRdb reprocessed the multiplex PCR reads with MiXCR, giving one entry per CDR3 protein. The sample lists about 350,000 distinct CDR3 sequences, roughly 15% occurring once.

This sequence joins TRBV19 and TRBJ2-1, with D possibly TRBD1 on 5 matching bases. This receptor was taken from an older woman with Graves' ophthalmopathy. The sequenced material came from blood. The CDR3 is CASSIDLWGRANEQFF. CDR3 nucleotides: TGTGCCAGTAGTATAGATCTATGGGGCAGGGCGAATGAGCAGTTCTTC.